The entry below gives a single T cell receptor (beta chain) sequence along with its context. Its antigen is not identified. Every single patient, without exception, relapsed after autologous stem cell transplantation, and brentuximab vedotin exposure varied. The sample comes from a study of PD-1 blockade in classical Hodgkin lymphoma. Study-wide results and caveats: Patients with an early start, nivolumab under 1 year after ASCT, were excluded. Baseline TCR diversity was reportedly lower in newly diagnosed patients than in healthy donors. It was reported as lower still in relapsed/refractory patients.

The germline V gene encodes CDR1 SEHNR and CDR2 FQNEAQ (reference sequence). V lost 1 base and J lost 6; bases outside the gene matches: 7. The CDR3 spans 17 residues. TCRdb keeps only in-frame clones here, not all; method: immunoSEQ multiplex PCR. The sample lists about 97,000 clones; approximately 88% were seen once. This sample comprised peripheral blood mononuclear cells (PBMCs), obtained at baseline. J is TRBJ2-3 and V is TRBV7-9; TRBD2 matches at 13 bases. This clonotype was sampled from a human donor with classical Hodgkin lymphoma. In DNA form, the CDR3 reads TGTGCCAGCAGCTTAGGAGGACTAGCGGGAGTTGTCGATACGCAGTATTTT. It encodes CASSLGGLAGVVDTQYF.